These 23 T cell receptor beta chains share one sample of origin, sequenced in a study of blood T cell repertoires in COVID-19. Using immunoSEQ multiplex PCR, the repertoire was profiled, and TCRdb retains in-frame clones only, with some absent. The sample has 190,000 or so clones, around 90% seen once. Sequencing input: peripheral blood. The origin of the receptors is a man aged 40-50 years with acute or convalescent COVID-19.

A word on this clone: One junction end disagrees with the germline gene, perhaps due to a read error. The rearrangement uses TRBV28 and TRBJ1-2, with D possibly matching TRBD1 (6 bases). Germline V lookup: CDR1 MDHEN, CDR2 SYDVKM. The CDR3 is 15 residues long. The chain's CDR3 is CASRLSGAQGYGYTF. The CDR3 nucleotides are TGTGCCAGCAGGTTATCAGGGGCCCAGGGCTATGGCTACACCTTC.

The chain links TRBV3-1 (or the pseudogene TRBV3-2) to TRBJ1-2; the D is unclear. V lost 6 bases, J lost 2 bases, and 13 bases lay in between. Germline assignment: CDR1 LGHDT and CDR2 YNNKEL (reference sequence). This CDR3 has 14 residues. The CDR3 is CASRPARSNYGYTF. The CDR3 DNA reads TGTGCCAGCAGGCCCGCCCGGAGCAACTATGGCTACACCTTC.

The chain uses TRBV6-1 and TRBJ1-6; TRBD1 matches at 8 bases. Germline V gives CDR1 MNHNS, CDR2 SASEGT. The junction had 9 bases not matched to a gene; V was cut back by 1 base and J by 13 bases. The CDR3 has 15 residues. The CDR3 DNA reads TGTGCCAGCAGTGAAGACCAGGGGGCAGCGGCGCCCCTCCACTTT. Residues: CASSEDQGAAAPLHF.

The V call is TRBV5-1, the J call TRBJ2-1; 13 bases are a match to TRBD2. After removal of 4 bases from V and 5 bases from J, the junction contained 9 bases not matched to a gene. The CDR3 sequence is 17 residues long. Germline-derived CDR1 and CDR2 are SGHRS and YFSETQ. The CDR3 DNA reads TGCGCCAGCAGCCCTCCCGGACTAGCGGGGGCCCACAATGAGCAGTTCTTC. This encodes CASSPPGLAGAHNEQFF. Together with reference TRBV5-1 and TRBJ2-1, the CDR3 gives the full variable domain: KAGVTQTPRYLIKTRGQQVTLSCSPISGHRSVSWYQQTPGQGLQFLFEYFSETQRNKGNFPGRFSGRQFSNSRSEMNVSTLELGDSALYLCASSPPGLAGAHNEQFFGPGTRLTVL.

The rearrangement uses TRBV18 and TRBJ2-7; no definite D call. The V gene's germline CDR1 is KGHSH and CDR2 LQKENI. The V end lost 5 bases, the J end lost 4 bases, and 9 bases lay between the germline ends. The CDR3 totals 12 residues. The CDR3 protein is CASSSTLYEQYF. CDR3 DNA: TGTGCCAGCTCATCTACGCTGTACGAGCAGTACTTC.

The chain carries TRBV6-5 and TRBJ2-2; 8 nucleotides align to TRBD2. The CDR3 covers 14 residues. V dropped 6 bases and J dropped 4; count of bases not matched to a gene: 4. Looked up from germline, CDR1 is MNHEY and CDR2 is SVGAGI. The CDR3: CASRLAASTGELFF. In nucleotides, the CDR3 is TGTGCCAGCAGACTAGCGGCGAGCACCGGGGAGCTGTTTTTT.

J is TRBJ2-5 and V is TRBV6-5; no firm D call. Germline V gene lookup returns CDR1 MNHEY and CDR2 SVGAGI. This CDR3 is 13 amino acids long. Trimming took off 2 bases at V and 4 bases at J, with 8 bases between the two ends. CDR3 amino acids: CASSYPPTETQYF. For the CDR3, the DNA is TGTGCCAGCAGTTACCCACCTACAGAGACCCAGTACTTC.

The CDR3 loop reads CASSLFREERNNSYEQYF. The CDR3, as DNA: TGTGCCAGCAGTTTATTCCGAGAGGAGCGGAATAACTCCTACGAGCAGTACTTC. The V call is TRBV28, the J call TRBJ2-7; a possible D gene is TRBD2 (5 bases). Germline CDR1 and CDR2: MDHEN and SYDVKM. This CDR3 has 18 residues. The V end lost 1 base, the J end lost 0 bases, and 19 bases lay between the germline ends.

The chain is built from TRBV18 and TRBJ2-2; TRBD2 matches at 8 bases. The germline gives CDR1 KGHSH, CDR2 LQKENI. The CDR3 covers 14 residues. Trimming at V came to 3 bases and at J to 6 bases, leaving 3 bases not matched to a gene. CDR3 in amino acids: CASSPGLAAGELFF. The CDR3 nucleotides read TGTGCCAGCTCACCCGGACTAGCCGCCGGGGAGCTGTTTTTT.

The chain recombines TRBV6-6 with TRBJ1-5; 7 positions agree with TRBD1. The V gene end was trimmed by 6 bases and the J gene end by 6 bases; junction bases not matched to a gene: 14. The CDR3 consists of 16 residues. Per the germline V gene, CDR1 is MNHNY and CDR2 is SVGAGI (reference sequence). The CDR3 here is CASSSPTGMGSQPQHF. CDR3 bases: TGTGCCAGCAGCTCCCCGACAGGGATGGGAAGTCAGCCCCAGCATTTT.

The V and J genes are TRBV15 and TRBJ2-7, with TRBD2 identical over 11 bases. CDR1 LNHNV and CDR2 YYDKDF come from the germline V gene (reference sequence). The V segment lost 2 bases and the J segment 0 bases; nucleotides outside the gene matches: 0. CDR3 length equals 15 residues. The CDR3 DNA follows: TGTGCCACCAGCAGAACTAGCGGGGGCTCCTACGAGCAGTACTTC. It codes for CATSRTSGGSYEQYF.

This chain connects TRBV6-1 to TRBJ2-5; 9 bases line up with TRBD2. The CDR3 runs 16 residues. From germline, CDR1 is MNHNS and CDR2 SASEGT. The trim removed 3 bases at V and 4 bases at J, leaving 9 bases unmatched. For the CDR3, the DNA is TGTGCCAGCAGTGATGCGGGACTAGCATTGGGAGAGACCCAGTACTTC. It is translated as CASSDAGLALGETQYF.

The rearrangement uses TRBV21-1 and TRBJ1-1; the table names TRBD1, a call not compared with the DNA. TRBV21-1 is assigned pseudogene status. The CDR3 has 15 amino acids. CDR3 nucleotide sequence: TGTGCCAGCAGCAAAATGGCCAGGGGGAACACTGAAGCTTTCTTT. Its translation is CASSKMARGNTEAFF.

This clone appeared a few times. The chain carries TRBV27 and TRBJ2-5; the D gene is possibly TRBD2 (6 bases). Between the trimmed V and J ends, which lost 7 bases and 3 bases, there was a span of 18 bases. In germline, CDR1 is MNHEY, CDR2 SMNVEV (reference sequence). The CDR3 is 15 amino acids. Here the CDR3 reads CASKRSRGEEETQYF. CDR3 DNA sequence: TGTGCCAGCAAACGATCGCGGGGAGAGGAAGAGACCCAGTACTTC.

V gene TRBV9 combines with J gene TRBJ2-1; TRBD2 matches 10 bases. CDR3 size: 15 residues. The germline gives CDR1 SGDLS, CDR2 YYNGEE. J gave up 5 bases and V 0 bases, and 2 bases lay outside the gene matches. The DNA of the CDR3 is TGTGCCAGCAGCGTAGGGACTAGCGGTAACAATGAGCAGTTCTTC. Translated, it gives CASSVGTSGNNEQFF.

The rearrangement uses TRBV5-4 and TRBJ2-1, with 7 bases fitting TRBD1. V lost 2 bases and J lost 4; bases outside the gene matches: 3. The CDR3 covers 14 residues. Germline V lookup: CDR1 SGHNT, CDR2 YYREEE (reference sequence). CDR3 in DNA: TGTGCCAGCAGCTTACCAGGGGGATACAATGAGCAGTTCTTC. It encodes CASSLPGGYNEQFF.

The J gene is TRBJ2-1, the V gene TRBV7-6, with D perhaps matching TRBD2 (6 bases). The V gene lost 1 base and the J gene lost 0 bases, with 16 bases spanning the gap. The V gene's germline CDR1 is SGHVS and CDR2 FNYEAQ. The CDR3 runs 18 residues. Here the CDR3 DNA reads TGTGCCAGCAGCTTAGTTACCCGCGGGGTTAGCTCCTACAATGAGCAGTTCTTC. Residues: CASSLVTRGVSSYNEQFF.

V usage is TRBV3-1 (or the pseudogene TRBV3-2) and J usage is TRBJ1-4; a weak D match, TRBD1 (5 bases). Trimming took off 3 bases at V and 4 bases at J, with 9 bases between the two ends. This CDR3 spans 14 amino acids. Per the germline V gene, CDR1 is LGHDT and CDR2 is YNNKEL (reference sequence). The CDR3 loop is CASSQGLFNEKLFF. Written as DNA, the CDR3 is TGTGCCAGCAGCCAGGGACTGTTTAATGAAAAACTGTTTTTT.

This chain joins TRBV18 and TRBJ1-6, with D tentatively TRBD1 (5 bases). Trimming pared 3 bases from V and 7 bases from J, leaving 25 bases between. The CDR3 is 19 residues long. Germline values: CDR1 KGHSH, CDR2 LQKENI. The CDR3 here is CASSPTLINSGFNNSPLHF. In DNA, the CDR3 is TGTGCCAGCTCACCCACCCTGATTAATTCAGGGTTTAACAATTCACCCCTCCACTTT.

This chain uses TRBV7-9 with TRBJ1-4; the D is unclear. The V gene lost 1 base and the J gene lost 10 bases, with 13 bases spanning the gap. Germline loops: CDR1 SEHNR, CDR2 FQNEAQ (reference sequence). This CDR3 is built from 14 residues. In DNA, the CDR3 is TGTGCCAGCAGCTTAGAAAGGAGTTCGGGAAAACTGTTTTTT. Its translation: CASSLERSSGKLFF. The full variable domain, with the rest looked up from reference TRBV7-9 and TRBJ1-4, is DTGVSQNPRHKITKRGQNVTFRCDPISEHNRLYWYRQTLGQGPEFLTYFQNEAQLEKSRLLSDRFSAERPKGSFSTLEIQRTEQGDSAMYLCASSLERSSGKLFFGSGTQLSVL.

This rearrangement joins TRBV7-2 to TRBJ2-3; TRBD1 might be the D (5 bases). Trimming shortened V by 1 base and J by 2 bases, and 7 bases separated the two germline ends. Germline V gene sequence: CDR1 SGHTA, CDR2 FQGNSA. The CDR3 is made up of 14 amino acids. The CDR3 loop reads CASSLGQHTDTQYF. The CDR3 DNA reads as TGTGCCAGCAGCTTAGGACAGCACACAGATACGCAGTATTTT.

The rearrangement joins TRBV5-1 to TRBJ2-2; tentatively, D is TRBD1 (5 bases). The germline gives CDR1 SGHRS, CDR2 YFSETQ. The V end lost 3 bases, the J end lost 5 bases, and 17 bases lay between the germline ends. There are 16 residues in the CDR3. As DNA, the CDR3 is TGCGCCAGCAGCTCCCAGGGAATTGTTGATACCGGGGAGCTGTTTTTT. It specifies CASSSQGIVDTGELFF.

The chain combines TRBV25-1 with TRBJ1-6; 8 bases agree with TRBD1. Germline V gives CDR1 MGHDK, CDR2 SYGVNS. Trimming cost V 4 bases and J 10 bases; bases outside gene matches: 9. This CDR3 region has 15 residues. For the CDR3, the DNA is TGTGCCAGCAGTGTTTCGGACAGGGTGAACTCACCCCTCCACTTT. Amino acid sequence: CASSVSDRVNSPLHF.